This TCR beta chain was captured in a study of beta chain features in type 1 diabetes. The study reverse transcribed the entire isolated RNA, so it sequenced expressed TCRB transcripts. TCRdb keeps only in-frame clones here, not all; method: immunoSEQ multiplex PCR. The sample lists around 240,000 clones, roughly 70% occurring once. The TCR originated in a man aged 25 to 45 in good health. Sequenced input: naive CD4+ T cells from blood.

As DNA, the CDR3 is TGCAGTGCTAGTGCCATTGAGCAGTTCTTC. Protein: CSASAIEQFF. The chain recombines TRBV20-1 with TRBJ2-1; no definite D call. CDR3 length: 10 residues. V gave up 3 bases and J gave up 9 bases, with 6 bases separating them. The germline gives CDR1 DFQATT, CDR2 SNEGSKA (reference sequence).